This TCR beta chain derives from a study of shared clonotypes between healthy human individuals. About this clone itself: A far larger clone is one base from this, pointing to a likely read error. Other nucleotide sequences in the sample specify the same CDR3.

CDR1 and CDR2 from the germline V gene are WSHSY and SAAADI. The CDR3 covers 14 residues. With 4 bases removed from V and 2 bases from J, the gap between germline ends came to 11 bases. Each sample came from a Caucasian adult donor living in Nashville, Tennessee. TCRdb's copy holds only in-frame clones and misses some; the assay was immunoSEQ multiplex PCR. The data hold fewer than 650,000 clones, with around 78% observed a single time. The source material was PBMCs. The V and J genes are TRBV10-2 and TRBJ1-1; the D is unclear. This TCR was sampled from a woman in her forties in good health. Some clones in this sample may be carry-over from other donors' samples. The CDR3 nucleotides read TGCGCCAGCAGTGTCAACTACGTTAACACTGAAGCTTTCTTT. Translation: CASSVNYVNTEAFF.